This TCR beta chain was observed in a study of blood T cell repertoires in COVID-19. The CDR3 is 17 residues long. V trimming: 5 bases; J trimming: 0 bases; junction bases outside the gene matches: 12. Germline V lookup: CDR1 MDHEN, CDR2 SYDVKM. Original handling: Reference gene primer amplification gave estimated nucleated cell counts. Using immunoSEQ multiplex PCR, the repertoire was profiled, and TCRdb retains in-frame clones only, with some absent. D and trimming were read from the DNA, whereas the V and J calls and clone size are those reported in that table. This table has approximately 190,000 clones, roughly 82% appearing once.

Sequences were obtained from peripheral blood. The chain recombines TRBV28 with TRBJ1-1; 7 nucleotides agree with TRBD1. The receptor was isolated from a woman aged 60-75 years with COVID-19, enrolled during active disease. CDR3: CASSGHRGTVMNTEAFF. The CDR3 coding sequence is TGTGCCAGCAGTGGCCACAGGGGTACCGTCATGAACACTGAAGCTTTCTTT.